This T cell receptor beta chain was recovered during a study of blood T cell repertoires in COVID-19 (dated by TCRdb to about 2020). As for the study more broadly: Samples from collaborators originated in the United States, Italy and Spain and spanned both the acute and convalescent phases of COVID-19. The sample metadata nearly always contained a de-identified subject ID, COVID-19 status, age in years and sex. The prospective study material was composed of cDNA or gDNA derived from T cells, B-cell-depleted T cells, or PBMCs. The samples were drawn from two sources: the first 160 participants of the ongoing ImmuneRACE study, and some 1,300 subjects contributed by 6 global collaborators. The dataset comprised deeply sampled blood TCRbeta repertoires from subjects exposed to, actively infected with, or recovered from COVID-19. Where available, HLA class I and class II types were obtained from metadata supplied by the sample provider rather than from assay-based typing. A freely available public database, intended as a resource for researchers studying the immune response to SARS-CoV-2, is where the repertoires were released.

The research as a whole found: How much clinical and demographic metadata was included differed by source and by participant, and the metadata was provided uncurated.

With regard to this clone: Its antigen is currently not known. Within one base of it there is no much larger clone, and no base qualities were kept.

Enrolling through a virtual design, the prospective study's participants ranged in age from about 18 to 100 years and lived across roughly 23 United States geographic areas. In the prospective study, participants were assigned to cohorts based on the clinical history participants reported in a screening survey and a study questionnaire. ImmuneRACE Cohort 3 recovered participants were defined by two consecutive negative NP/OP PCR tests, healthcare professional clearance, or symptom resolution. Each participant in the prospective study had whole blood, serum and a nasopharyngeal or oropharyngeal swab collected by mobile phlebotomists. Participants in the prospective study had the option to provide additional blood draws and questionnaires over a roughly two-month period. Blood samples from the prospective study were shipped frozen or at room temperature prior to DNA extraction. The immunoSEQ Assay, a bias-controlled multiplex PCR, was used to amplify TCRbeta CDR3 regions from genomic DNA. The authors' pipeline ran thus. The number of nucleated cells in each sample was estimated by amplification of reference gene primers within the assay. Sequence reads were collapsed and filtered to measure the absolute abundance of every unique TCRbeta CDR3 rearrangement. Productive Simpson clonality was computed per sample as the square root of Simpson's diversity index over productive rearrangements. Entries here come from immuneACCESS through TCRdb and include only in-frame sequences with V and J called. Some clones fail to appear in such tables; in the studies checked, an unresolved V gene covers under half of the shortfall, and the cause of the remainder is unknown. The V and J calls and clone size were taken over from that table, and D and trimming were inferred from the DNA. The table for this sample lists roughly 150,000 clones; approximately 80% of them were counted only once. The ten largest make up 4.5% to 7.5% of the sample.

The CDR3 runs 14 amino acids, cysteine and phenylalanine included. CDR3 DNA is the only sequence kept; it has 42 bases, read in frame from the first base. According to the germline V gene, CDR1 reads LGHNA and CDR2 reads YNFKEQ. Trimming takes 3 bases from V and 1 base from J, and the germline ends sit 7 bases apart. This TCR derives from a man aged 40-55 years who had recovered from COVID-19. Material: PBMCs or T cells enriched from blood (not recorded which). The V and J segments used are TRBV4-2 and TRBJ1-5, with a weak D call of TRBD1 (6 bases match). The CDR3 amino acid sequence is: CASSHGQSNQPQHF. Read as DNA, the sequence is TGTGCCAGCAGCCATGGACAGAGCAATCAGCCCCAGCATTTT.